A single sample gave rise to the 11 T cell receptor beta chains below, sequenced in a study of shared clonotypes between healthy human individuals. The assay was immunoSEQ multiplex PCR, and TCRdb's table has in-frame clones only and misses some. The sample holds about 2.1 million clones, about 92% seen once. CD8 cells regarded as naive lacked CD45RO, were positively chosen for CCR7, and omitted terminally differentiated effector memory CD45RA+ cells. The sample consisted of naive CD8+ T cells from PBMCs. The receptors derive from a man between 18 and 29 years old in good health. Some clones in this sample may be carry-over from other donors' samples.

V usage is TRBV28 and J usage is TRBJ1-1, with 9 bases lining up with TRBD1. This CDR3 comprises 14 residues. V lost 3 bases and J lost 5; bases outside the gene matches: 4. Germline V gene lookup returns CDR1 MDHEN and CDR2 SYDVKM. CDR3 in DNA: TGTGCCAGCAGTTTCAGGGGACAGGGAACTGAAGCTTTCTTT. It specifies CASSFRGQGTEAFF.

This clone was counted once. The V and J genes are TRBV7-8 and TRBJ1-1; maybe TRBD1 (5 bases). Germline V lookup: CDR1 SGHVS, CDR2 FQNEAQ. This CDR3 comprises 19 residues. V lost 0 bases, J lost 3 bases, and 23 bases lay in between. This chain's CDR3 is CASSLALGGYASVDTEAFF. The CDR3 DNA reads TGTGCCAGCAGCTTAGCCTTGGGGGGGTACGCATCCGTGGACACTGAAGCTTTCTTT.

The chain couples TRBV28 to TRBJ2-1, with D possibly matching TRBD2 (6 bases). V gave up 6 bases and J gave up 0 bases, with 21 bases separating them. CDR3 size: 18 residues. Germline V lookup: CDR1 MDHEN, CDR2 SYDVKM. CDR3 bases: TGTGCCAGCAGACCTAGCGCCAATCCACTACCCTCCTACAATGAGCAGTTCTTC. Its protein product is CASRPSANPLPSYNEQFF.

The chain recombines TRBV6-5 with TRBJ1-1; D gene uncertain. The CDR3 is 14 amino acids. Germline V gives CDR1 MNHEY, CDR2 SVGAGI. Trimming took 0 bases from V and 6 from J, leaving 11 bases between them. DNA of the CDR3: TGTGCCAGCAGTTACTCGGTTTCGCAGTCTGAAGCTTTCTTT. The encoded protein is CASSYSVSQSEAFF.

The rearrangement joins TRBV7-8 to TRBJ2-7; 8 bases map to TRBD2. The V gene end was trimmed by 4 bases and the J gene end by 2 bases; junction bases not matched to a gene: 7. Germline values: CDR1 SGHVS, CDR2 FQNEAQ. CDR3 length: 15 residues. The CDR3 region has the DNA TGTGCCAGCAGCTCCTATAGCGGGACCGCCTACGAGCAGTACTTC. Translating gives CASSSYSGTAYEQYF.

The chain combines TRBV4-1 with TRBJ1-1; 7 bases match TRBD1. This CDR3 contains 15 residues. Germline V gene lookup returns CDR1 MGHRA and CDR2 YSYEKL. V gave up 3 bases and J gave up 3 bases; unmatched junction bases: 7. The CDR3 region is CASSHRTGLDTEAFF. DNA of the CDR3: TGCGCCAGCAGCCACCGGACAGGCCTAGACACTGAAGCTTTCTTT.

The chain links TRBV7-2 to TRBJ2-7, with TRBD2 as a possible D gene (6 bases). V gave up 5 bases and J gave up 5 bases, with 22 bases separating them. There are 16 residues in the CDR3. Germline CDR1 and CDR2: SGHTA and FQGNSA. CDR3 loop: CASSEAGTRLGNEQYF. DNA of the CDR3: TGTGCCAGCAGCGAAGCCGGGACTCGCCTTGGGAACGAGCAGTACTTC.

As regards this clone: A read error may produce the germline difference seen at one junction end. The chain couples TRBV2 to TRBJ1-3; D remains ambiguous. Germline V gene data show CDR1 as SNHLY and CDR2 as FYNNEI. This CDR3 is built from 17 residues. The DNA of the CDR3 is TGTGCCAGCAGCGAAGGGTCGGAGGGAATCTCTGGAAACACCATATATTTT. This codes for CASSEGSEGISGNTIYF.

The chain uses TRBV7-8 and TRBJ1-2; 9 bases agree with TRBD1. V lost 3 bases to trimming and J lost 4 bases; unmatched junction nucleotides: 6. Per germline, CDR1 SGHVS and CDR2 FQNEAQ. The CDR3 is made up of 15 amino acids. CDR3 sequence reads: CASSFTGQGPYGYTF. The CDR3, as DNA: TGTGCCAGCAGCTTTACGGGACAGGGCCCCTATGGCTACACCTTC.

The genes are TRBV28 and TRBJ1-5; tentatively, D is TRBD1 (5 bases). The germline V gene encodes CDR1 MDHEN and CDR2 SYDVKM. The ends were cut back, 6 bases at V and 6 bases at J, with 15 bases in the middle. The CDR3 extends over 14 amino acids. As DNA, the CDR3 is TGTGCCAGCAGGGCCCCGTGGGGGAGTCAGCCCCAGCATTTT. Translating it yields CASRAPWGSQPQHF.

The CDR3 protein is CASSLMGHSRYGYTF. For the CDR3, the DNA is TGTGCCAGCAGTTTAATGGGACATTCTCGGTATGGCTACACCTTC. The chain has TRBV27 and TRBJ1-2; D possibly corresponds to TRBD1 (6 bases). The CDR3 is 15 residues long. Trimming removed 2 bases at V and 5 bases at J, with 15 bases between. Germline assignment: CDR1 MNHEY and CDR2 SMNVEV (reference sequence).